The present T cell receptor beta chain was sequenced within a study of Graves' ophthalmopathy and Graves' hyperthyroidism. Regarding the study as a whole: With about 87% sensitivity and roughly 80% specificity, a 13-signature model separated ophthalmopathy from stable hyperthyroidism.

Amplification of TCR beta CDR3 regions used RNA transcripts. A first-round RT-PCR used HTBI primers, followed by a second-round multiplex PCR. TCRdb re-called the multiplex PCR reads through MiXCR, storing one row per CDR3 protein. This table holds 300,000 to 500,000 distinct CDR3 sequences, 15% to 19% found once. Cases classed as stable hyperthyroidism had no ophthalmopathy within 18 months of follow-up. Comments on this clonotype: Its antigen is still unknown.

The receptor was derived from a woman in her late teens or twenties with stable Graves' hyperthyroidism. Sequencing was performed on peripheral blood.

The CDR3 DNA is TGTGCCAGCAGTTACGGACTGGCTGACTACGAGCAGTACTTC. Translating it yields CASSYGLADYEQYF. The rearrangement uses TRBV6-5 and TRBJ2-7; the D gene is possibly TRBD2 (5 bases). V gave up 2 bases and J gave up 3 bases, with 11 bases separating them. Germline assignment: CDR1 MNHEY and CDR2 SVGAGI. The CDR3 is made up of 14 amino acids.